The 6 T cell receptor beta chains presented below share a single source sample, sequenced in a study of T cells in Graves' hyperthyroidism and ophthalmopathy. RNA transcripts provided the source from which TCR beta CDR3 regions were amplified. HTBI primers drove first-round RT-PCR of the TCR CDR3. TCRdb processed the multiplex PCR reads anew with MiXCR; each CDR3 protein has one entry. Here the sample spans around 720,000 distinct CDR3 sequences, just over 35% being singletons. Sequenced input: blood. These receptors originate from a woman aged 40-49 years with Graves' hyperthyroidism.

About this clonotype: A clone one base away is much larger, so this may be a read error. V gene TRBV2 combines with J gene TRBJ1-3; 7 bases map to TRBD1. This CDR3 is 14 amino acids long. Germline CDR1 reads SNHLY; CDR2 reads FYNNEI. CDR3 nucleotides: TGTGCCAGCAGCGCGACAGGGCTAGGAAACGCCATATATTTT. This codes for CASSATGLGNAIYF.

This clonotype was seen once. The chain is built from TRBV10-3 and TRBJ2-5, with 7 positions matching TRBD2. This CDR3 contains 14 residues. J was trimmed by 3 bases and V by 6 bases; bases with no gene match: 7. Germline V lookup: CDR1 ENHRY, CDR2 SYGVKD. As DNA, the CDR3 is TGTGCCATCAGCCGTCGAGCGGGGAAAGAGACCCAGTACTTC. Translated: CAISRRAGKETQYF.

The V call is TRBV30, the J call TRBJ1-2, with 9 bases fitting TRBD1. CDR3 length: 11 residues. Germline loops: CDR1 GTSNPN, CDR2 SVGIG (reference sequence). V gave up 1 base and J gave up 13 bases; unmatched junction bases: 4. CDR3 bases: TGTGCCTGGAGTGAACAGGGGGCAAGCACCTTC. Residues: CAWSEQGASTF.

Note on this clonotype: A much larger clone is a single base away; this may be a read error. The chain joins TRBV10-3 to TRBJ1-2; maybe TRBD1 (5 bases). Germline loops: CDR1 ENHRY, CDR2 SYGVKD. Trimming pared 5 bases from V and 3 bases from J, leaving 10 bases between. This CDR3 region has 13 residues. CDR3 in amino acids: CAISYRGDYGYTF. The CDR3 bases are TGTGCCATCAGTTATCGGGGGGACTATGGCTACACCTTC.

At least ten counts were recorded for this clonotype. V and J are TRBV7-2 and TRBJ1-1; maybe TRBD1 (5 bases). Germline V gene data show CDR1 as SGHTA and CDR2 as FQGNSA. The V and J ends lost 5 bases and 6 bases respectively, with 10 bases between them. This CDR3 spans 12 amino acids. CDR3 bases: TGTGCCAGCAGCCGGGCCAGGGCTGAAGCTTTCTTT. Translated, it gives CASSRARAEAFF.

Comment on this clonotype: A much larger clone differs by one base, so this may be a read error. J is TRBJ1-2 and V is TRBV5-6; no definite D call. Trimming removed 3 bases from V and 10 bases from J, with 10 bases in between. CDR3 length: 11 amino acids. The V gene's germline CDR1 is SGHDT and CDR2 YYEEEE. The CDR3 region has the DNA TGTGCCAGCAGCTCACGGTCCCTCTACACCTTC. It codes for CASSSRSLYTF.